One sample yielded the 18 T cell receptor beta chains listed below, sequenced in a study of T cell changes during pregnancy in multiple sclerosis. Produced via immunoSEQ multiplex PCR; TCRdb's table is partial and in-frame only. The data show more than 90,000 clones, about 90% seen once. Sequencing used peripheral blood, obtained in the third trimester of pregnancy. These receptors all stem from a female donor with multiple sclerosis, enrolled in a pregnancy study.

The chain joins TRBV10-2 to TRBJ1-5; TRBD1 matches at 12 bases. Trimming took 8 bases from V and 5 from J; bases not matched to a gene: 13. CDR1 and CDR2 from the germline V gene are WSHSY and SAAADI. This CDR3 has 17 residues. This CDR3 reads CASSANGGTGGDQPQHF. The CDR3 region has the DNA TGCGCCAGCTCCGCAAACGGCGGGACAGGGGGCGATCAGCCCCAGCATTTT.

This sequence joins TRBV6-1 and TRBJ1-5; 8 positions agree with TRBD1. After removal of 1 base from V and 5 bases from J, the junction contained 4 bases not matched to a gene. Germline lookup yields CDR1 MNHNS and CDR2 SASEGT. This CDR3 comprises 15 residues. The CDR3, as DNA: TGTGCCAGCAGTGAAGGGACAGGGTTTGATCAGCCCCAGCATTTT. Translating it yields CASSEGTGFDQPQHF.

This chain connects TRBV5-6 to TRBJ2-3; 10 nucleotides line up with TRBD1. Germline V gene data show CDR1 as SGHDT and CDR2 as YYEEEE. This CDR3 has 16 amino acids. V shed 4 bases, J shed 0 bases, and the junction held 5 bases outside the gene matches. In nucleotides, the CDR3 is TGTGCCAGCAGCCCCCGGACAGGGGGTAGCACAGATACGCAGTATTTT. This gives the protein CASSPRTGGSTDTQYF.

The CDR3 nucleotides read TGTGCCAGCAGCGCGTCTAGTGGATCAGATACGCAGTATTTT. This translates into CASSASSGSDTQYF. The chain recombines TRBV9 with TRBJ2-3; no clear D gene. V was trimmed by 3 bases and J by 4 bases, leaving 12 bases between them. From germline, CDR1 is SGDLS and CDR2 YYNGEE. There are 14 residues in the CDR3.

The V call is TRBV5-1, the J call TRBJ2-2; 10 bases map to TRBD1. With 0 bases clipped from V and 7 bases from J, the junction kept 6 bases outside the gene matches. CDR3 length equals 16 residues. Per the germline V gene, CDR1 is SGHRS and CDR2 is YFSETQ. CDR3 nucleotide sequence: TGCGCCAGCAGCTTGGGACAGGGGGCGCAAGGCGGGGAGCTGTTTTTT. This translates into CASSLGQGAQGGELFF.

The J gene is TRBJ1-5, the V gene TRBV5-8; TRBD1 matches 11 bases. The J segment lost 0 bases and the V segment lost 4 bases, leaving 3 bases of the junction unmatched. The CDR3 contains 16 residues. Germline V gene data show CDR1 as SGHTS and CDR2 as YDEGEE. The chain's CDR3 is CASSRDRGNSNQPQHF. CDR3 DNA sequence: TGTGCCAGCAGCAGGGACAGGGGGAATAGCAATCAGCCCCAGCATTTT.

This sequence joins TRBV4-1 and TRBJ1-1, with TRBD1 matching over 10 bases. The CDR3 is 17 residues long. Germline loops: CDR1 MGHRA, CDR2 YSYEKL. With 1 base clipped from V and 0 bases from J, the junction kept 5 bases outside the gene matches. The CDR3 protein is CASSQGQGARMNTEAFF. The CDR3, as DNA: TGCGCCAGCAGCCAAGGACAGGGGGCTAGGATGAACACTGAAGCTTTCTTT.

The gene calls are TRBV5-1 and TRBJ1-4; 7 nucleotides align to TRBD1. V gave up 5 bases and J gave up 0 bases; unmatched junction bases: 7. Germline loops: CDR1 SGHRS, CDR2 YFSETQ. This CDR3 comprises 16 residues. The CDR3 sequence: CASRYSTGATNEKLFF. The DNA of the CDR3 is TGCGCCAGCAGATACTCAACAGGGGCAACTAATGAAAAACTGTTTTTT.

The CDR3 DNA reads as TGCGCCAGCAGCTTGCCGGTGACTAGCGGGGGGGCGGAGACCCAGTACTTC. It translates to CASSLPVTSGGAETQYF. This chain uses TRBV5-1 with TRBJ2-5, with 14 bases matching TRBD2. The CDR3 contains 17 residues. With 1 base clipped from V and 5 bases from J, the junction kept 7 bases outside the gene matches. CDR1 is SGHRS, CDR2 YFSETQ, per germline.

The chain has TRBV14 and TRBJ1-4; 9 positions agree with TRBD1. The CDR3 covers 15 residues. The germline gives CDR1 SGHDN, CDR2 FVKESK. V lost 5 bases, J lost 7 bases, and 8 bases stayed unmatched. The CDR3 loop reads CASSYGTGRGEKLFF. The DNA for the CDR3 is TGTGCCAGCAGCTACGGGACAGGGAGGGGTGAAAAACTGTTTTTT.

This CDR3 reads CASSLGQGPSYNEQFF. The CDR3 DNA sequence: TGTGCCAGCAGTTTAGGACAGGGCCCTTCCTACAATGAGCAGTTCTTC. The chain employs TRBV28 and TRBJ2-1; 8 positions agree with TRBD1. Trimming took 2 bases from V and 1 from J; bases not matched to a gene: 4. This CDR3 region has 16 residues. Germline CDR1 is MDHEN and CDR2 is SYDVKM.

CDR3 in amino acids: CASSQVEGANYGYTF. The CDR3 nucleotides read TGTGCCAGCAGCCAAGTGGAAGGAGCTAACTATGGCTACACCTTC. The chain carries TRBV4-2 and TRBJ1-2; D unclear. The CDR3 sequence is 15 residues long. The germline V and J ends were trimmed by 1 base and 0 bases, with 9 bases remaining between them. From germline, CDR1 is LGHNA and CDR2 YNFKEQ.

The chain couples TRBV28 to TRBJ2-1, with TRBD2 matching over 11 bases. Germline CDR1 reads MDHEN; CDR2 reads SYDVKM. The CDR3 is made up of 14 amino acids. Trimming at V came to 5 bases and at J to 4 bases, leaving 1 base not matched to a gene. The CDR3 DNA reads TGTGCCAGCAGTCCTAGCGGGGGGTACAATGAGCAGTTCTTC. This codes for CASSPSGGYNEQFF.

This clone was seen just once. The chain is built from TRBV7-9 and TRBJ2-1; 7 bases fit TRBD1. There are 13 residues in the CDR3. The junction had 8 bases not matched to a gene; V was cut back by 5 bases and J by 10 bases. Germline-derived CDR1 and CDR2 are SEHNR and FQNEAQ (reference sequence). For the CDR3, the DNA is TGTGCCAGCAGCCTGACAGACAGGGAAGAGCAGTTCTTC. Residues: CASSLTDREEQFF.

This chain links TRBV5-1 with TRBJ2-3; 8 nucleotides align to TRBD2. The CDR3 totals 15 residues. Per the germline V gene, CDR1 is SGHRS and CDR2 is YFSETQ. The junction had 6 bases not matched to a gene; V was cut back by 4 bases and J by 2 bases. CDR3 amino acids: CASSTRTSNTDTQYF. CDR3 nucleotides: TGCGCCAGCAGCACGAGGACTAGCAACACAGATACGCAGTATTTT.

This clone was found once. The chain uses TRBV9 and TRBJ2-1, with D perhaps TRBD2 (6 bases). The V gene's germline CDR1 is SGDLS and CDR2 YYNGEE. CDR3 length: 14 residues. V lost 4 bases, J lost 4 bases, and 12 bases lay in between. The CDR3 sequence: CASSPHGGYNEQFF. CDR3 in DNA: TGTGCCAGCAGCCCTCACGGGGGTTACAATGAGCAGTTCTTC.

The chain recombines TRBV2 with TRBJ2-1, with 15 bases that match TRBD2. The CDR3 loop spans 19 amino acids. CDR1 is SNHLY and CDR2 is FYNNEI in the germline V gene. V lost 2 bases, J lost 1 base, and 6 bases stayed unmatched. The DNA of the CDR3 is TGTGCCAGCAGTGAACGGGGACTAGCGGGAGGTGTTTCCTACAATGAGCAGTTCTTC. Encoded protein: CASSERGLAGGVSYNEQFF. Combining the CDR3 with reference TRBV2 and TRBJ2-1 gives the whole variable domain EPEVTQTPSHQVTQMGQEVILRCVPISNHLYFYWYRQILGQKVEFLVSFYNNEISEKSEIFDDQFSVERPDGSNFTLKIRSTKLEDSAMYFCASSERGLAGGVSYNEQFFGPGTRLTVL.

The J gene is TRBJ2-7, the V gene TRBV9; TRBD1 agrees at 9 bases. The CDR3 loop spans 15 amino acids. J gave up 3 bases and V 1 base, and 5 bases lay outside the gene matches. The germline V gene has CDR1 SGDLS and CDR2 YYNGEE. As DNA, the CDR3 is TGTGCCAGCAGCGTATCCGGGACAGGGATCTACGAGCAGTACTTC. Translation gives CASSVSGTGIYEQYF.